Shown below are 15 T cell receptor beta chains from a single sample sequenced in a study of T cell repertoires in cytomegalovirus infection. Their recognized antigens are unknown. TCRdb re-derived calls from the reads in MiXCR, one entry per CDR3 protein. The sample yields some 110,000 distinct CDR3 sequences, about 32% seen once. The specimen comprised CD8+ T cells from cultured PBMCs, sampled from culture after CMV antigen stimulation. Source of these receptors: a human donor in good health (CMV status not recorded). Some clones in this sample may be carry-over from other donors' samples.

This clonotype was seen more than once but under ten times. For the CDR3, the DNA is TGTGCCAGCAGCTTGGAGTTGGGGCCGAATTCACCCCTCCACTTT. This sequence encodes CASSLELGPNSPLHF. This sequence joins TRBV5-8 and TRBJ1-6, with a possible D match to TRBD1 (5 bases). Trimming left V 0 bases short and J 7 bases short, with 11 bases between. This CDR3 comprises 15 residues. The germline gives CDR1 SGHTS, CDR2 YDEGEE.

This clonotype was seen many times. The rearrangement joins TRBV28 to TRBJ2-1; D is possibly TRBD2 (6 bases). Trimming shortened V by 5 bases and J by 4 bases, and 18 bases separated the two germline ends. Germline lookup yields CDR1 MDHEN and CDR2 SYDVKM. The CDR3 loop spans 16 amino acids. Written as DNA, the CDR3 is TGTGCCAGCAGTCGCTGGGGGGAGAGTGGATACAATGAGCAGTTCTTC. Encoded protein: CASSRWGESGYNEQFF.

The chain couples TRBV4-3 to TRBJ1-2; D is perhaps TRBD1 (6 bases). The V and J ends lost 1 base and 2 bases respectively, with 8 bases between them. CDR3 length equals 14 residues. Germline assignment: CDR1 LGHNA and CDR2 YSLEER. The chain's CDR3 is CASSQVGGNYGYTF. As DNA, the CDR3 is TGCGCCAGCAGCCAAGTAGGGGGGAACTATGGCTACACCTTC.

The rearrangement uses TRBV7-8 and TRBJ2-1; D perhaps matches TRBD1 (5 bases). Per germline, CDR1 SGHVS and CDR2 FQNEAQ. The CDR3 has 15 residues. V lost 3 bases, J lost 5 bases, and 14 bases lay in between. The CDR3 spells CASSFFTGLHNEQFF. The CDR3 DNA is TGTGCCAGCAGCTTTTTCACAGGTCTCCACAATGAGCAGTTCTTC.

The chain is built from TRBV4-1 and TRBJ1-1, with TRBD1 identical over 7 bases. This CDR3 is 17 amino acids long. Germline V gene sequence: CDR1 MGHRA, CDR2 YSYEKL. Trimming removed 0 bases from V and 0 bases from J; junction bases left unmatched: 7. DNA for the CDR3: TGCGCCAGCAGCCAAGATCGAACAGGGGTATTGAACACTGAAGCTTTCTTT. It translates to CASSQDRTGVLNTEAFF.

This rearrangement joins TRBV12-3 or TRBV12-4 to TRBJ1-1, with 8 bases aligning to TRBD1. The CDR3 contains 13 residues. V trimming: 5 bases; J trimming: 4 bases; junction bases outside the gene matches: 3. CDR3 nucleotides: TGTGCCAGCAGTACAGGGGGAGCCACTGAAGCTTTCTTT. It yields the protein CASSTGGATEAFF.

This clonotype was counted ten times or more. The chain couples TRBV7-9 to TRBJ2-1; D is unresolved. CDR1 SEHNR and CDR2 FQNEAQ come from the germline V gene (reference sequence). This CDR3 contains 14 residues. V dropped 0 bases and J dropped 7 bases, with 10 bases sitting between them. Here the CDR3 DNA reads TGTGCCAGCAGCTTAGCGCAGATTGGAAATGAGCAGTTCTTC. Its translation is CASSLAQIGNEQFF.

The V call is TRBV12-3 or TRBV12-4, the J call TRBJ2-5, with 9 bases lining up with TRBD2. This CDR3 contains 16 residues. V was clipped by 2 bases and J by 5 bases; unmatched bases: 9. CDR3 sequence: CASSLSRAGGRETQYF. In DNA, the CDR3 is TGTGCCAGCAGTTTATCGAGGGCGGGGGGGCGCGAGACCCAGTACTTC.

The CDR3: CASCPQGLEAFF. CDR3 DNA: TGTGCCAGCTGCCCACAGGGTCTTGAAGCTTTCTTT. The chain links TRBV7-1 to TRBJ1-1; possibly TRBD1 for D (6 bases). TRBV7-1 is treated as an ORF (open reading frame) with a function not yet certain. Trimming stripped 8 bases from V and 7 bases from J, with 14 bases between. The CDR3 sequence is 12 residues long.

Note on this clonotype: A read error is likely, as this CDR3 ends without the conserved phenylalanine or tryptophan. The gene calls are TRBV12-3 or TRBV12-4 and TRBJ2-1, with 12 positions matching TRBD2. This CDR3 is built from 17 residues. After removal of 3 bases from V and 7 bases from J, the junction contained 10 bases not matched to a gene. CDR3 bases: TGTGCCAGCAGTTTTGCGCTAGCGGGGGGGGACGGGAATGAGCAGTTCTCC. It translates to CASSFALAGGDGNEQFS.

This clonotype was observed a few times. The chain carries TRBV4-1 and TRBJ1-6, with TRBD1 identical over 8 bases. Germline V gene data show CDR1 as MGHRA and CDR2 as YSYEKL. V was pared by 9 bases and J by 3 bases, with 28 bases of the junction left unmatched. The CDR3 sequence is 22 residues long. The CDR3 coding sequence is TGCGCCAGATTTCCGGGACAGGAAAGCCGAGGGGTCAAGAGGATCTATAATTCACCCCTCCACTTT. Protein sequence: CARFPGQESRGVKRIYNSPLHF.

Many counts were recorded for this clonotype. This sequence joins TRBV7-8 and TRBJ2-7, with D uncertain. The V gene's germline CDR1 is SGHVS and CDR2 FQNEAQ. Trimming left V 0 bases short and J 3 bases short, with 9 bases between. CDR3 length: 14 amino acids. CDR3 sequence: CASSLALVGYEQYF. The DNA for the CDR3 is TGTGCCAGCAGCTTAGCGCTGGTTGGCTACGAGCAGTACTTC.

The DNA for the CDR3 is TGTGCCAGCAGTGAATGGACTTCAAACCTAGGGGAGCAGTTCTTC. Its protein is CASSEWTSNLGEQFF. The gene calls are TRBV2 and TRBJ2-1; possible D gene TRBD2, 5 bases. Germline V gene lookup returns CDR1 SNHLY and CDR2 FYNNEI. The CDR3 runs 15 residues. V lost 2 bases and J 10 bases, leaving 18 bases between the germline ends. Full variable domain (outside the CDR3, taken from reference TRBV2 and TRBJ2-1): EPEVTQTPSHQVTQMGQEVILRCVPISNHLYFYWYRQILGQKVEFLVSFYNNEISEKSEIFDDQFSVERPDGSNFTLKIRSTKLEDSAMYFCASSEWTSNLGEQFFGPGTRLTVL.

This chain links TRBV6-8 with TRBJ1-1, with a possible D match to TRBD1 (5 bases). With 0 bases removed from V and 5 bases from J, the gap between germline ends came to 10 bases. Germline V gene lookup returns CDR1 MNHGY and CDR2 SAAAGT. This CDR3 contains 14 residues. CDR3 sequence reads: CASSYSPGGTEAFF. Here the CDR3 DNA reads TGTGCCAGCAGTTACTCACCGGGGGGAACTGAAGCTTTCTTT.

This chain joins TRBV12-3 or TRBV12-4 and TRBJ2-2; D unclear. This CDR3 comprises 17 residues. Trimming stripped 3 bases from V and 2 bases from J, with 16 bases between. This CDR3 reads CASSFSRTETNTGELFF. The DNA for the CDR3 is TGTGCCAGCAGTTTTAGTAGGACGGAAACTAACACCGGGGAGCTGTTTTTT.